This T cell receptor (beta chain) was profiled in a study of response to subunit inactivated influenza vaccine. Study-level findings and limits: It was suggested by the authors that few new T cells are recruited by each seasonal influenza vaccination.

TCRdb re-derived calls from the RT-PCR reads in MiXCR, one entry per CDR3 protein. The profile shows around 180,000 distinct CDR3 sequences, approximately 9.2% of them singletons. In its sample, this clonotype was seen many times. Its cognate antigen is unknown. Germline V gene sequence: CDR1 SGHRS, CDR2 YFSETQ. V lost 4 bases and J lost 7, with 18 bases in between. This CDR3 region has 15 residues. The sample was non-naive T cells sorted from PBMCs, taken on the day of vaccination. This receptor was taken from a man in his fifties who received an inactivated influenza vaccine. The V and J genes are TRBV5-1 and TRBJ2-1; D is ambiguous. CDR3 coding DNA: TGCGCCAGCAGCCTTACCGGGCCTCCGAAAAATGAGCAGTTCTTC. Translation: CASSLTGPPKNEQFF.